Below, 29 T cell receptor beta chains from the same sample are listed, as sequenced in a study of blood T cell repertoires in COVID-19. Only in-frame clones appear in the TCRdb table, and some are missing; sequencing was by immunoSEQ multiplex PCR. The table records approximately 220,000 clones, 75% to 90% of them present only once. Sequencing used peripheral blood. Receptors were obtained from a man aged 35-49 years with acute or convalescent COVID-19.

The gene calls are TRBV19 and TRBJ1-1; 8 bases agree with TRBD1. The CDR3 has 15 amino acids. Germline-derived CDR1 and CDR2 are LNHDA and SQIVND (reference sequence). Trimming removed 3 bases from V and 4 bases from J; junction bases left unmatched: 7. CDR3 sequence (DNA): TGTGCCAGTAGTATCCGAGACAGGGGTGGCACTGAAGCTTTCTTT. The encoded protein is CASSIRDRGGTEAFF. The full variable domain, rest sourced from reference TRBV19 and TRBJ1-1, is DGGITQSPKYLFRKEGQNVTLSCEQNLNHDAMYWYRQDPGQGLRLIYYSQIVNDFQKGDIAEGYSVSREKKESFPLTVTSAQKNPTAFYLCASSIRDRGGTEAFFGQGTRLTVV.

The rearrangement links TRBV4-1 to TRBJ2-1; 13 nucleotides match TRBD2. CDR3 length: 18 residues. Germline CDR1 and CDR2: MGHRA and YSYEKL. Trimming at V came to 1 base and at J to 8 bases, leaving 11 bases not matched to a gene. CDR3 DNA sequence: TGCGCCAGCAGCCAAGGTCTGAGAGGACTAGCGGGAGTCCATGAGCAGTTCTTC. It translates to CASSQGLRGLAGVHEQFF.

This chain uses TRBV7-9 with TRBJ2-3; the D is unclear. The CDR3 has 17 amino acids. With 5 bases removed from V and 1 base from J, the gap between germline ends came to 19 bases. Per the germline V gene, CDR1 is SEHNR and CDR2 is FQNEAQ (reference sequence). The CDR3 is CASSTRISRSGTDTQYF. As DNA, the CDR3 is TGTGCCAGCAGCACCCGTATTAGTAGGAGTGGCACAGATACGCAGTATTTT.

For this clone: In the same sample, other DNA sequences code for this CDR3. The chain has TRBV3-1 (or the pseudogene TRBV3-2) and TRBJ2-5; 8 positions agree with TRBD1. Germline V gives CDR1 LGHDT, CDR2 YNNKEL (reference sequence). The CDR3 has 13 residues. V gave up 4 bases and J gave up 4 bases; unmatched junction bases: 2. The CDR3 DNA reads TGTGCCAGCAGCCCCAGGGGGCGAGAGACCCAGTACTTC. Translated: CASSPRGRETQYF.

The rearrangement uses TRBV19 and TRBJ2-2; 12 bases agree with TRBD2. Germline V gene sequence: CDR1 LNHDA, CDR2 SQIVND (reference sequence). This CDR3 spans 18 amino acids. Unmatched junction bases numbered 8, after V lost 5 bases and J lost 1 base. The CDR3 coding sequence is TGTGCCAGTAGTTTCTTACTAGCGGGAGGCTTGAACACCGGGGAGCTGTTTTTT. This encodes CASSFLLAGGLNTGELFF.

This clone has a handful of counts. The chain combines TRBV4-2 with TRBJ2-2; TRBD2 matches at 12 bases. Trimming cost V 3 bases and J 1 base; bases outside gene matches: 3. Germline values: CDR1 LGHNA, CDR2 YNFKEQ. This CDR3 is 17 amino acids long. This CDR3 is CASSHVGLAGNTGELFF. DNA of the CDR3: TGTGCCAGCAGCCATGTGGGACTAGCGGGGAACACCGGGGAGCTGTTTTTT.

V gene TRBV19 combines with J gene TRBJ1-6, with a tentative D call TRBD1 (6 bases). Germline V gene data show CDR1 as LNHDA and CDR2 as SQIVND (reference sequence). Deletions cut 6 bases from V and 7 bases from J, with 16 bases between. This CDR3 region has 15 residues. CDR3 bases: TGTGCCAGTAGGACGTCAGGACAGCAAAATTCACCCCTCCACTTT. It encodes CASRTSGQQNSPLHF.

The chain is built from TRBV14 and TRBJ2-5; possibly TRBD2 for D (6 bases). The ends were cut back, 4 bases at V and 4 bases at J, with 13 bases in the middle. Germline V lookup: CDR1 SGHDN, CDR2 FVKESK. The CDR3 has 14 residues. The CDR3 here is CASSPYAGPETQYF. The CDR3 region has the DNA TGTGCCAGCAGCCCCTATGCGGGACCAGAGACCCAGTACTTC. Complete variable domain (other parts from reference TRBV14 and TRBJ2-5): EAGVTQFPSHSVIEKGQTVTLRCDPISGHDNLYWYRRVMGKEIKFLLHFVKESKQDESGMPNNRFLAERTGGTYSTLKVQPAELEDSGVYFCASSPYAGPETQYFGPGTRLLVL.

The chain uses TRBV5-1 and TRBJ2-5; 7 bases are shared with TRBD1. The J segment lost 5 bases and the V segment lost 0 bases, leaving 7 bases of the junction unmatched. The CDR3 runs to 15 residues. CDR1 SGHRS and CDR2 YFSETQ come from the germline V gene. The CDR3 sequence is CASSLDDRVRETQYF. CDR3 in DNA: TGCGCCAGCAGCTTGGACGACAGGGTACGGGAGACCCAGTACTTC.

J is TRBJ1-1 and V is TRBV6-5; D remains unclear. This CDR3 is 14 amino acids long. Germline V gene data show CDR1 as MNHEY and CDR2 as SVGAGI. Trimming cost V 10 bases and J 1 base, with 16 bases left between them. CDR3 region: CATRRGGSNTEAFF. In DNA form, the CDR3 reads TGTGCCACCCGTCGGGGAGGGTCGAACACTGAAGCTTTCTTT.

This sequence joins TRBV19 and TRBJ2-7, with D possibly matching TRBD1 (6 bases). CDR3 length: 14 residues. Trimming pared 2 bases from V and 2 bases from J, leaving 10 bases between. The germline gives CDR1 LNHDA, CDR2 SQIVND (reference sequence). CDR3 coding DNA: TGTGCCAGTAGTATAAGTAGGGGGACCTACGAGCAGTACTTC. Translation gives CASSISRGTYEQYF.

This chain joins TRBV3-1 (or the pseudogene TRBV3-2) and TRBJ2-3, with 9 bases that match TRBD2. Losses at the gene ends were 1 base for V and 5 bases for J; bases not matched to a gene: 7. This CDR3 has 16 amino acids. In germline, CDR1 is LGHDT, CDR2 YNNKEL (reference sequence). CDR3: CASSQGSGRIGDTQYF. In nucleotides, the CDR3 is TGTGCCAGCAGCCAAGGTAGCGGGAGAATTGGAGATACGCAGTATTTT.

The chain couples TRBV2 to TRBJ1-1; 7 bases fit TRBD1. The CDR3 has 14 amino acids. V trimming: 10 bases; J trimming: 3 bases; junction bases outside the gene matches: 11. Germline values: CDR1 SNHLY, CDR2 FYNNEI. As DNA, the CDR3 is TGTGCCACGCAGGGGGTAACAATCGACACTGAAGCTTTCTTT. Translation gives CATQGVTIDTEAFF.

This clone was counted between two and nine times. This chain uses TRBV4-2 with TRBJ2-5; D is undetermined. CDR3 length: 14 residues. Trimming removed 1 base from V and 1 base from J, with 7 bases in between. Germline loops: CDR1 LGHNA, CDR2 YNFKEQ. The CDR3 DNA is TGTGCCAGCAGCCAAGGAGGCAGCCAAGAGACCCAGTACTTC. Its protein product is CASSQGGSQETQYF.

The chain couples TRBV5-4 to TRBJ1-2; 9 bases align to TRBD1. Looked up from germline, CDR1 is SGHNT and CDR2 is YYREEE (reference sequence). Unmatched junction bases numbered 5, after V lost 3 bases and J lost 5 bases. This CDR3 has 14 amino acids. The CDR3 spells CASSWLGQGYGYTF. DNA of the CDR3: TGTGCCAGCAGCTGGCTGGGACAGGGTTATGGCTACACCTTC.

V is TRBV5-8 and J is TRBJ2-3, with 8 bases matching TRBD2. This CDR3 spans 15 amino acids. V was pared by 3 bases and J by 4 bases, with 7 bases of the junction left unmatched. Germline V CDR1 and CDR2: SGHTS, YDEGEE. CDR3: CASSSKRELSDTQYF. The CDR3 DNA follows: TGTGCCAGCAGCTCCAAGCGGGAGCTGTCAGATACGCAGTATTTT.

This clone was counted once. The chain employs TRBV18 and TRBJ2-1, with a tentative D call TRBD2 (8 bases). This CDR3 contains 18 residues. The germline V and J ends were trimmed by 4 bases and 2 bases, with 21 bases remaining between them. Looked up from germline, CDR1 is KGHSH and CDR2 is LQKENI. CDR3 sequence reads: CASSLLPREGAPYNEQFF. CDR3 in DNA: TGTGCCAGCTCACTCCTACCTCGGGAGGGGGCTCCCTACAATGAGCAGTTCTTC.

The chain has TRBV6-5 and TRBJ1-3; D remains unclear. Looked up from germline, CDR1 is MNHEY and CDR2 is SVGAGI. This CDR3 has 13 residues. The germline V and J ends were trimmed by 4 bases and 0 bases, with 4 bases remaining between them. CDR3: CASSSSSGNTIYF. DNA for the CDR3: TGTGCCAGCAGTTCCAGCTCTGGAAACACCATATATTTT.

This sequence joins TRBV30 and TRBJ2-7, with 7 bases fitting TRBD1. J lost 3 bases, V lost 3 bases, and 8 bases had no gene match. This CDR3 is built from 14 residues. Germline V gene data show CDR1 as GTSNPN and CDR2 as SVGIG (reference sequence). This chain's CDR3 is CAWRRQGASYEQYF. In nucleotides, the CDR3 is TGTGCCTGGAGACGACAGGGAGCCAGCTACGAGCAGTACTTC.

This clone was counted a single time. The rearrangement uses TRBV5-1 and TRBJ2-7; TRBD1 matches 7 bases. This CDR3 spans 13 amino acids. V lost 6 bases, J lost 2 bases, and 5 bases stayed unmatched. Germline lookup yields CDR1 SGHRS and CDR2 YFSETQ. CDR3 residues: CASTRGLTYEQYF. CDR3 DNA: TGCGCCAGCACGAGGGGGCTGACCTACGAGCAGTACTTC. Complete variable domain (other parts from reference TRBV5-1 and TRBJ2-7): KAGVTQTPRYLIKTRGQQVTLSCSPISGHRSVSWYQQTPGQGLQFLFEYFSETQRNKGNFPGRFSGRQFSNSRSEMNVSTLELGDSALYLCASTRGLTYEQYFGPGTRLTVT.

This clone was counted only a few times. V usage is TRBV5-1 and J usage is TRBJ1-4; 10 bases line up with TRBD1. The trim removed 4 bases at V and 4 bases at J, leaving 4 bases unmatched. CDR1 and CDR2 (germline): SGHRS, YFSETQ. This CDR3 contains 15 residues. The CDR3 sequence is CASSGGTGVNEKLFF. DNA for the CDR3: TGCGCCAGCAGCGGCGGGACAGGGGTTAATGAAAAACTGTTTTTT. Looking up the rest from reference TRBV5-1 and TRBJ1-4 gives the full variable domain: KAGVTQTPRYLIKTRGQQVTLSCSPISGHRSVSWYQQTPGQGLQFLFEYFSETQRNKGNFPGRFSGRQFSNSRSEMNVSTLELGDSALYLCASSGGTGVNEKLFFGSGTQLSVL.

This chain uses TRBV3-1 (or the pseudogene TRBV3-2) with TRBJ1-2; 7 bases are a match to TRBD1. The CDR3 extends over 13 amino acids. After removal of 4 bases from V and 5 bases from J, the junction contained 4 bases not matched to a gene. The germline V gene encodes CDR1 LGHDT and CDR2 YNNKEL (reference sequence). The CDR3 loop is CASSRDSGYGYTF. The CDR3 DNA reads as TGTGCCAGCAGCCGGGACAGTGGTTATGGCTACACCTTC.

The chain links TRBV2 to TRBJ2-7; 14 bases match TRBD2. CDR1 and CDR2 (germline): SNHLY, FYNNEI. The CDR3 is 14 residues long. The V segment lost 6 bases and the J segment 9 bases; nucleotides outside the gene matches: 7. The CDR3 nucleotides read TGTGCCAGCAGGTCCGGGACTAGCGGGAGCCGGCAGTACTTC. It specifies CASRSGTSGSRQYF.

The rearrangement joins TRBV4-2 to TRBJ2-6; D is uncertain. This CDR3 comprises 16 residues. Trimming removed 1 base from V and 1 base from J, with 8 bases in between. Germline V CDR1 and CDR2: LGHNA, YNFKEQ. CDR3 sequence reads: CASSQVLNSGANVLTF. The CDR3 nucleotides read TGTGCCAGCAGCCAAGTACTTAATTCTGGGGCCAACGTCCTGACTTTC.

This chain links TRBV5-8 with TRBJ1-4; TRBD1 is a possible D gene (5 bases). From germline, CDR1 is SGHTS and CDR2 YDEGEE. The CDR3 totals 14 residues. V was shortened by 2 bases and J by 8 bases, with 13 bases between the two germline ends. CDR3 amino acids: CASSFEGRGEKLFF. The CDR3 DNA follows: TGTGCCAGCAGCTTCGAGGGGAGGGGAGAAAAACTGTTTTTT.

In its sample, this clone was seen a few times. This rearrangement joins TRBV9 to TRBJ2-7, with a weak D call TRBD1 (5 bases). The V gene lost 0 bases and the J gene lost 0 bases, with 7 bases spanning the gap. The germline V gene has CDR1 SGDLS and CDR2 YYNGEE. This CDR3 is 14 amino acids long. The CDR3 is CASSVEDSSYEQYF. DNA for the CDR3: TGTGCCAGCAGCGTAGAAGACAGCTCCTACGAGCAGTACTTC. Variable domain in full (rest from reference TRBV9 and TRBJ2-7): DSGVTQTPKHLITATGQRVTLRCSPRSGDLSVYWYQQSLDQGLQFLIQYYNGEERAKGNILERFSAQQFPDLHSELNLSSLELGDSALYFCASSVEDSSYEQYFGPGTRLTVT.

The CDR3 is CASSLGLIGGMNTEAFF. The CDR3 DNA reads as TGTGCCAGCAGCTTAGGGCTTATTGGGGGGATGAACACTGAAGCTTTCTTT. The chain carries TRBV7-2 and TRBJ1-1; D is possibly TRBD1 (5 bases). Trimming cost V 1 base and J 0 bases, with 15 bases left between them. CDR1 SGHTA and CDR2 FQGNSA come from the germline V gene. The CDR3 consists of 17 residues.

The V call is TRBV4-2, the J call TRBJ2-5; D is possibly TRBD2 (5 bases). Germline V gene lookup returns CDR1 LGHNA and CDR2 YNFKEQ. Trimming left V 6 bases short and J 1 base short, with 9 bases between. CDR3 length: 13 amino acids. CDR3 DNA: TGTGCCAGCAGGGGCAGCGGCCAAGAGACCCAGTACTTC. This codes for CASRGSGQETQYF.

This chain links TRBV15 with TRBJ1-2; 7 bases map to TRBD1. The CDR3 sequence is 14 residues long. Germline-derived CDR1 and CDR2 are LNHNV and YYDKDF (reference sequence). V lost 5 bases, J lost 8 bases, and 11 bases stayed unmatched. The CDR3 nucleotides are TGTGCCACCAGCGGAGCTAACAGGGGCACAGGCTACACCTTC. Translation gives CATSGANRGTGYTF.